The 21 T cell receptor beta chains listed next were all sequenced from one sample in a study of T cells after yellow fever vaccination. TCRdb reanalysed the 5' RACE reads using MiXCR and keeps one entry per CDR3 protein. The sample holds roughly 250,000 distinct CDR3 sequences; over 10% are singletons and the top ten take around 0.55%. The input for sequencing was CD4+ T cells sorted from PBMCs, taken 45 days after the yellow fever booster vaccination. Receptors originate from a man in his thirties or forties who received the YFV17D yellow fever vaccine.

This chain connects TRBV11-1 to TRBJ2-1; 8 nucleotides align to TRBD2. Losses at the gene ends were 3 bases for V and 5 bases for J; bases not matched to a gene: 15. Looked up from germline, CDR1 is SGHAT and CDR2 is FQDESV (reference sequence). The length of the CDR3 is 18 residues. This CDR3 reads CASSFTGWGREVDNEQFF. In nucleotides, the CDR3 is TGTGCCAGCAGCTTTACAGGCTGGGGGCGGGAGGTCGACAATGAGCAGTTCTTC.

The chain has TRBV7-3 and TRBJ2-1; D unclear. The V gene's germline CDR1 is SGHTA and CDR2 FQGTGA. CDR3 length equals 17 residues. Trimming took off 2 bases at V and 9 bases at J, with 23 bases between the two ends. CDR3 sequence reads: CASSLASRSSRSGEQFF. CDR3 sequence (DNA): TGTGCCAGCAGCTTAGCTTCCCGATCAAGTCGGTCGGGTGAGCAGTTCTTC.

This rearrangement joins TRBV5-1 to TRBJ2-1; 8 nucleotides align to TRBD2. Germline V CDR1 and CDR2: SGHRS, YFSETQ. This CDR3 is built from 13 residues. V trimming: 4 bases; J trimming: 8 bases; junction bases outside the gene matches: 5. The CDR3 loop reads CASSLGREDEQFF. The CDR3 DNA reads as TGCGCCAGCAGCCTCGGGCGGGAGGATGAGCAGTTCTTC.

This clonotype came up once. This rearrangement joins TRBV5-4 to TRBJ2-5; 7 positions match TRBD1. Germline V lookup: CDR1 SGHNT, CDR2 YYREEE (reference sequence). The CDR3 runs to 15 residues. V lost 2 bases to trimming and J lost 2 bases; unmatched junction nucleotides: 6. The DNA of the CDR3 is TGTGCCAGCAGCTTCAAACAGGGGTCGCAAGAGACCCAGTACTTC. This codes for CASSFKQGSQETQYF.

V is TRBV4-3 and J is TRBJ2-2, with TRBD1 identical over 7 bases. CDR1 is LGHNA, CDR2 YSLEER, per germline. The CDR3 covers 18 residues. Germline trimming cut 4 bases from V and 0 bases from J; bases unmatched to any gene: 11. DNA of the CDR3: TGCGCCAGCAGCCGGAACCCCCGGGACAGTGCGAACACCGGGGAGCTGTTTTTT. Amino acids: CASSRNPRDSANTGELFF.

CDR3 residues: CATSRVFSTEAFF. CDR3 sequence (DNA): TGTGCCACCAGCAGAGTGTTTTCCACTGAAGCTTTCTTT. The V call is TRBV15, the J call TRBJ1-1; D not certain. Trimming pared 1 base from V and 4 bases from J, leaving 7 bases between. Germline CDR1 LNHNV, CDR2 YYDKDF (reference sequence). CDR3 size: 13 residues.

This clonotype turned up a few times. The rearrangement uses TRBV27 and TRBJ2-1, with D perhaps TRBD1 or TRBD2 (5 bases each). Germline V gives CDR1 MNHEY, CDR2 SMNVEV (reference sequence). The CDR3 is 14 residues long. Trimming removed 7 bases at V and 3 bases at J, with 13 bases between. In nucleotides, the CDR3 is TGTGCCAGCAACCGGGGCCCGGACTACAATGAGCAGTTCTTC. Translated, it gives CASNRGPDYNEQFF.

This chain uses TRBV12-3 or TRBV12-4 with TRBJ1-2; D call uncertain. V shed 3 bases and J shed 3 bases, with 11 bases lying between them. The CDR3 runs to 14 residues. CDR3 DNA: TGTGCCAGCAGTTTCACCGGCCCCTACTATGGCTACACCTTC. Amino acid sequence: CASSFTGPYYGYTF.

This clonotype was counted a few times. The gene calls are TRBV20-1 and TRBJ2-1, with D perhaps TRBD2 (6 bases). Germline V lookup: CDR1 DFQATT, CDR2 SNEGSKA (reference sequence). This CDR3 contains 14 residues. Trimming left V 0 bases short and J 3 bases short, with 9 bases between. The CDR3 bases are TGCAGTGCTAGAGAGGGGACTCTCTACAATGAGCAGTTCTTC. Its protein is CSAREGTLYNEQFF.

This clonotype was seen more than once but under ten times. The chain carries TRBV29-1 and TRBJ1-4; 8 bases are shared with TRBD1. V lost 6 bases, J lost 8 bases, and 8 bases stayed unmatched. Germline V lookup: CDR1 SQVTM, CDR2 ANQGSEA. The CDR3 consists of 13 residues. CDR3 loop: CSVGDRRAEKLFF. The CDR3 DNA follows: TGCAGCGTCGGGGACAGGCGGGCCGAAAAACTGTTTTTT.

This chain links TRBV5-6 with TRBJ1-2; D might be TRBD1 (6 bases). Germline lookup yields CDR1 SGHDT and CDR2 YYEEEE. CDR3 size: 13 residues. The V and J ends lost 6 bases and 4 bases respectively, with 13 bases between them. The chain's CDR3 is CASIPGGGYGYTF. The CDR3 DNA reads TGTGCCAGCATCCCCGGGGGCGGCTATGGCTACACCTTC.

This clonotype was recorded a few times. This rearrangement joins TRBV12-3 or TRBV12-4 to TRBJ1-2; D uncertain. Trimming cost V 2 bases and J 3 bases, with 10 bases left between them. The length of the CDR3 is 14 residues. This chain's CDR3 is CASSLTGPHYGYTF. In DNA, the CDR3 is TGTGCCAGCAGTTTAACCGGTCCTCACTATGGCTACACCTTC.

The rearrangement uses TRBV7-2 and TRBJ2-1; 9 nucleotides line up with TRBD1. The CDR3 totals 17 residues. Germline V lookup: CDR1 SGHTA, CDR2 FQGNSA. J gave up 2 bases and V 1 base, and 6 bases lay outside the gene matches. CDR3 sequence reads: CASSLVVTGGTYNEQFF. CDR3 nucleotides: TGTGCCAGCAGCTTAGTTGTGACAGGGGGTACCTACAATGAGCAGTTCTTC.

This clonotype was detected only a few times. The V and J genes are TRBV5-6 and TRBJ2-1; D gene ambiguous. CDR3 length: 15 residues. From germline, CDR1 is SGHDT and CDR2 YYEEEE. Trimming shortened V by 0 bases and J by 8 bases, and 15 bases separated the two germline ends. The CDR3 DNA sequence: TGTGCCAGCAGCTTGGGGTTAGCACCCTCCGATGAGCAGTTCTTC. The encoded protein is CASSLGLAPSDEQFF.

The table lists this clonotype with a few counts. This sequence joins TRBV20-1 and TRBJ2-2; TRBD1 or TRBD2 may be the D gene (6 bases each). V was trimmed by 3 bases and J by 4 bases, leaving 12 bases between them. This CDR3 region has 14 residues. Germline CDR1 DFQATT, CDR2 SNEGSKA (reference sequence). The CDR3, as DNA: TGCAGTGCTAGGGGGGGCATACTCACCGGGGAGCTGTTTTTT. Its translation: CSARGGILTGELFF.

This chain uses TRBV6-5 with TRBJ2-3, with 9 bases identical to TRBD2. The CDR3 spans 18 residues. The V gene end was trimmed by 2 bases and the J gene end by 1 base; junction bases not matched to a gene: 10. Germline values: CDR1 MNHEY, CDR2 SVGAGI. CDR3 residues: CASSYGAGGPSGTDTQYF. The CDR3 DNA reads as TGTGCCAGCAGTTACGGTGCGGGAGGGCCCTCGGGCACAGATACGCAGTATTTT.

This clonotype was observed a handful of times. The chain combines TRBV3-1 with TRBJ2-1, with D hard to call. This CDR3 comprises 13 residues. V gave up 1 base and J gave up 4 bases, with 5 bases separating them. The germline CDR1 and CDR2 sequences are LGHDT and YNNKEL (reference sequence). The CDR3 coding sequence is TGTGCCAGCAGCCAAGTTGAGTACAATGAGCAGTTCTTC. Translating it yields CASSQVEYNEQFF.

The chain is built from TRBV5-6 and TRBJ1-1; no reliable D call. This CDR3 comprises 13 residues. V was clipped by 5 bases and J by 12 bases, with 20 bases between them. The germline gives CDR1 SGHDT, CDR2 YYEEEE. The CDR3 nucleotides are TGTGCCAGCAGGTCTCGGGTTGCATCTAGCACTTTCTTT. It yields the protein CASRSRVASSTFF.

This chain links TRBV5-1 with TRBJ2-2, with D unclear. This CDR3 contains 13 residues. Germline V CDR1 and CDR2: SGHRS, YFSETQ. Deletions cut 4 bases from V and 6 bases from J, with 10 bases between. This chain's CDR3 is CASSATLPGELFF. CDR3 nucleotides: TGCGCCAGCAGCGCGACTCTCCCCGGGGAGCTGTTTTTT. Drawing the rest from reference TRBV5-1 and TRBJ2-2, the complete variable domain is KAGVTQTPRYLIKTRGQQVTLSCSPISGHRSVSWYQQTPGQGLQFLFEYFSETQRNKGNFPGRFSGRQFSNSRSEMNVSTLELGDSALYLCASSATLPGELFFGEGSRLTVL.

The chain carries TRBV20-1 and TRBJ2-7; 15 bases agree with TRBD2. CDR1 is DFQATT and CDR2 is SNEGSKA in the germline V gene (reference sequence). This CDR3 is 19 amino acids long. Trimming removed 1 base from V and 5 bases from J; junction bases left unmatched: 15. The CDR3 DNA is TGCAGTGCTAGAGCTCCCCGGACTAGCGGGAGGGTCGGGCTGAACGAGCAGTACTTC. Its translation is CSARAPRTSGRVGLNEQYF.

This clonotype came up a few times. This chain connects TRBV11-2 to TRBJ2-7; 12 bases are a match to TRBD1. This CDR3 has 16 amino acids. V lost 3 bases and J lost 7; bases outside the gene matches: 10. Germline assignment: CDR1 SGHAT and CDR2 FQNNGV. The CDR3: CASSFASGQGAREQYF. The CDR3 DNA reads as TGTGCCAGCAGCTTTGCCTCGGGACAGGGGGCGCGGGAGCAGTACTTC.